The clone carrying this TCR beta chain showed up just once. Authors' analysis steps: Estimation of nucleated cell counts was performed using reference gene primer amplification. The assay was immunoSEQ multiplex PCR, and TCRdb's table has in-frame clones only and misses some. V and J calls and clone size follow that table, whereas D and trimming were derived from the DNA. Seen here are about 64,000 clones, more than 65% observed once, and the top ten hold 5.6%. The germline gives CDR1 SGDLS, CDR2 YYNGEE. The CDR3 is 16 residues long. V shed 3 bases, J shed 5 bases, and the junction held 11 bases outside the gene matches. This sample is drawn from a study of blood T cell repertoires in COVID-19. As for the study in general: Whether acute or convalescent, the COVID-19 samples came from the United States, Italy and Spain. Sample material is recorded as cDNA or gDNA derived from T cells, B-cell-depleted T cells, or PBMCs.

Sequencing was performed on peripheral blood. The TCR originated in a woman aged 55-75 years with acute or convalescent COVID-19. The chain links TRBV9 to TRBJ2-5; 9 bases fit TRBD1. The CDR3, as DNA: TGTGCCAGCAGCGCCACGACAGGGGGTCGGTCGGAGACCCAGTACTTC. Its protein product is CASSATTGGRSETQYF. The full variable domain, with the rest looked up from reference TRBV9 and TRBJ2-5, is DSGVTQTPKHLITATGQRVTLRCSPRSGDLSVYWYQQSLDQGLQFLIQYYNGEERAKGNILERFSAQQFPDLHSELNLSSLELGDSALYFCASSATTGGRSETQYFGPGTRLLVL.